This T cell receptor beta chain came from a study of response to subunit inactivated influenza vaccine. The study's findings and limits: The authors suggested that every seasonal influenza vaccination recruits few new T cells.

TCRdb re-analysed the RT-PCR reads in MiXCR, keeping a single row per CDR3 protein. The sample lists hundreds of thousands of distinct CDR3 sequences; around 14% were seen once. This clonotype was detected many times. Its antigen is not known. V lost 3 bases and J 0 bases, leaving 9 bases between the germline ends. Germline V gene sequence: CDR1 SGHAT, CDR2 FQNNGV. CDR3 length equals 15 residues. This sequence was found in a man aged 50-60 years who received an inactivated influenza vaccine. The chain combines TRBV11-2 with TRBJ2-1; perhaps TRBD1 as D (6 bases). The material was PBMCs from blood, obtained 11 to 12 days after vaccination. The CDR3 sequence: CASSLRGSSYNEQFF. In DNA form, the CDR3 reads TGTGCCAGCAGCTTGAGGGGGAGCTCCTACAATGAGCAGTTCTTC.